This T cell receptor beta chain was retrieved from a study of blood T cells in healthy people across ages. The study, taken as a whole, reports: There was no known CMV status for donors, so expanded clonotype changes were possibly confounded. Diversity figures based on one million T cells were deemed too low. A greater number of naive CD4+ cells and higher diversity distinguished long-lived donors from aged donors.

With a J-beta primer mix and a sample-barcoded 5' primer, a second PCR ran roughly 6 to 11 cycles. Each cDNA molecule was tagged by a template-switch adaptor that had 12 random nucleotides. TCRdb passed the 5' RACE reads through MiXCR, listing each CDR3 protein once. The data show about 640,000 distinct CDR3 sequences, around 54% seen once. Regarding this clonotype: Its antigen is not identified.

The length of the CDR3 is 18 residues. With V trimmed by 1 base and J by 0 bases, 10 bases remained unmatched. CDR1 is DFQATT, CDR2 SNEGSKA, per germline (reference sequence). J is TRBJ2-4 and V is TRBV20-1, with 9 bases fitting TRBD1. This TCR derives from a man in his 60s in good health. The sequenced sample was blood. The CDR3 sequence: CSARAAQGAMVAKNIQYF. CDR3 sequence (DNA): TGCAGTGCTAGAGCAGCACAGGGGGCGATGGTAGCCAAAAACATTCAGTACTTC.